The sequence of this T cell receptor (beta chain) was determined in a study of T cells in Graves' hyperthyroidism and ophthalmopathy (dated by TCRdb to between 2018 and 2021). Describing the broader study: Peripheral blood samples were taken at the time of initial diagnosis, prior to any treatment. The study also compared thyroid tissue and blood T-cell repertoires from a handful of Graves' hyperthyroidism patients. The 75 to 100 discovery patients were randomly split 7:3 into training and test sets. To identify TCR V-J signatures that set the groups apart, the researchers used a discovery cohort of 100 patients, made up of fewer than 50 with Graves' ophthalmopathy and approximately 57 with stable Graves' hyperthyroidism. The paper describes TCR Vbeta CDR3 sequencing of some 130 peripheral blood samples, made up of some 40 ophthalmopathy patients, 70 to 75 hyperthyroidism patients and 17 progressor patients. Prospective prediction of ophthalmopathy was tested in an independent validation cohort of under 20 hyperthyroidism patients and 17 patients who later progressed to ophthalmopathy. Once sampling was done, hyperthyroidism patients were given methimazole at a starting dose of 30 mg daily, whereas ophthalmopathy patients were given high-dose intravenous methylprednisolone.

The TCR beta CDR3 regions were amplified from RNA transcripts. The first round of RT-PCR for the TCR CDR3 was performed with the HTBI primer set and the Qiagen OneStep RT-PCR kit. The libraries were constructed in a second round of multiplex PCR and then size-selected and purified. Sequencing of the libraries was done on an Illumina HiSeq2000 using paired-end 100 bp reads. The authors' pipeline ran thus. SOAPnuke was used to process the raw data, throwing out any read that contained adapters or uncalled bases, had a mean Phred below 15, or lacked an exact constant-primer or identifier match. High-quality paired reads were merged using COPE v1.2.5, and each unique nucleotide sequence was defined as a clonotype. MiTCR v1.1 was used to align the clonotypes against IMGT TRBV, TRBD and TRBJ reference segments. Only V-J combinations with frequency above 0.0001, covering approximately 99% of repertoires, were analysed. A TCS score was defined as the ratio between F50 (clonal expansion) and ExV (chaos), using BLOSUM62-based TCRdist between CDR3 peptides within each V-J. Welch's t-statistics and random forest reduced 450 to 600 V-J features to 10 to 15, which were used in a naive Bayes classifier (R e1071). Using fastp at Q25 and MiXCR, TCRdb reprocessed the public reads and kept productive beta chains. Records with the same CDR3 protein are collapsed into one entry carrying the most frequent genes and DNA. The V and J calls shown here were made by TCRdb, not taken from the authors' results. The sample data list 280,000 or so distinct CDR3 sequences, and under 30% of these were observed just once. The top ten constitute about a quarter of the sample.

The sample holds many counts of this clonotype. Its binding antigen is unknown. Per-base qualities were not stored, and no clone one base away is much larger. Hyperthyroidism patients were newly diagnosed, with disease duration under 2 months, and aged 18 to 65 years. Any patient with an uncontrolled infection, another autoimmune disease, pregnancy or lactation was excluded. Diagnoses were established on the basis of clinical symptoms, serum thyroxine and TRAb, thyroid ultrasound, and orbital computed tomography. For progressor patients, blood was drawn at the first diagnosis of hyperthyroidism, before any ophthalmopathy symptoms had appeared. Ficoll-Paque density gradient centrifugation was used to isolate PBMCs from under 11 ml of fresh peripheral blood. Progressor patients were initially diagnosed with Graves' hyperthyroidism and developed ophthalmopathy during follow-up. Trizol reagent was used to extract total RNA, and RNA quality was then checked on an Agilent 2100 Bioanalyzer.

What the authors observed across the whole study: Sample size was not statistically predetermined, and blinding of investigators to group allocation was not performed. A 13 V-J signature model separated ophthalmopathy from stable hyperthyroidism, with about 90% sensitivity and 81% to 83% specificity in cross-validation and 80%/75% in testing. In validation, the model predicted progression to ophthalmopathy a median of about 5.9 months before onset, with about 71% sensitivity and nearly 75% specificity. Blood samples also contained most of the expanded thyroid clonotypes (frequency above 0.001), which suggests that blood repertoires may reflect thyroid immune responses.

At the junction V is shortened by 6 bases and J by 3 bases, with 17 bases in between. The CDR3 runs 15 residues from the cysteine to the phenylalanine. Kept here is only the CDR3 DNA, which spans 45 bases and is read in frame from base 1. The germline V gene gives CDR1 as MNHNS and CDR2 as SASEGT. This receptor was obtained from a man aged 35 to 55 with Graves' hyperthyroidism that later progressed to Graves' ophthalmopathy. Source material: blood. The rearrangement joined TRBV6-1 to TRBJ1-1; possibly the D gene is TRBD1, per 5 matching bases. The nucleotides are TGTGCCAGCAGACCTGTGGGGGGTGGGGACACTGAAGCTTTCTTT. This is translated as CASRPVGGGDTEAFF.